This T cell receptor beta chain was sequenced for a study of PD-L1 blockade in urothelial cancer. Study background: Patients with male sex and bladder-origin urothelial cancer accounted for most of the roughly 29 enrolled.

In regard to this clone: What it binds is unknown.

Synthetic TCR analog templates were added to each PCR reaction. The data were produced by immunoSEQ multiplex PCR, yet TCRdb's version contains in-frame clones alone and is incomplete. This sample has about 110,000 clones, with approximately 85% found just once. Findings and limits, study-wide: Below-median pretreatment blood TCR clonality predicted better survival.

The sample here was PBMCs, taken around atezolizumab (anti-PD-L1) treatment. This clonotype was obtained from a man aged 45 to 65 with urothelial cancer.

CDR3 coding DNA: TGCGCCAGCAGCCAAGATCCCCTGACTAGACCATCTAGCACAGATACGCAGTATTTT. It yields the protein CASSQDPLTRPSSTDTQYF. The chain has TRBV4-1 and TRBJ2-3; perhaps TRBD2 as D (6 bases). V gave up 0 bases and J gave up 0 bases, with 19 bases separating them. CDR3 size: 19 residues. Germline V gives CDR1 MGHRA, CDR2 YSYEKL.